Following are 13 T cell receptor beta chains from one sample sequenced in a study of blood T cells in healthy people across ages. It was with a sample-barcoded 5' primer and a J-beta primer mix that a second PCR of roughly 7 to 12 cycles was run. TCRdb fed the 5' RACE reads into MiXCR, producing one record per CDR3 protein. The sample contains hundreds of thousands of distinct CDR3 sequences, around half of which appear only once. Material for sequencing was blood. All receptors derive from a man at least 80 years old in good health.

The rearrangement links TRBV6-2 or TRBV6-3 to TRBJ1-2; D ambiguous. Trimming pared 5 bases from V and 8 bases from J, leaving 12 bases between. The CDR3 has 12 amino acids. CDR1 and CDR2 (germline): MNHEY, SVGEGT. Here the CDR3 DNA reads TGTGCCAGCAGTGAGGGAACCAGAGGCTACACCTTC. Its protein is CASSEGTRGYTF.

The chain carries TRBV10-3 and TRBJ2-3; D is unclear. CDR1 is ENHRY and CDR2 is SYGVKD in the germline V gene. Trimming stripped 2 bases from V and 1 base from J, with 7 bases between. CDR3 length equals 14 residues. CDR3 sequence reads: CAISEGDRTDTQYF. Written as DNA, the CDR3 is TGTGCCATCAGTGAGGGAGACCGCACAGATACGCAGTATTTT.

The rearrangement joins TRBV5-1 to TRBJ2-4; D uncertain. V lost 0 bases and J 2 bases, leaving 6 bases between the germline ends. This CDR3 has 14 residues. Germline loops: CDR1 SGHRS, CDR2 YFSETQ. CDR3 coding DNA: TGCGCCAGCAGCTTGGACCTATCCAAAAACATTCAGTACTTC. Amino acid sequence: CASSLDLSKNIQYF.

The V and J genes are TRBV18 and TRBJ1-1, with unresolved D. Germline CDR1 reads KGHSH; CDR2 reads LQKENI. The V end lost 2 bases, the J end lost 2 bases, and 12 bases lay between the germline ends. The CDR3 length is 15 residues. The CDR3 spells CASSPGPTVNTEAFF. The CDR3 DNA reads TGTGCCAGCTCACCAGGACCCACAGTTAACACTGAAGCTTTCTTT.

This chain connects TRBV28 to TRBJ1-1, with a possible D match to TRBD1 (5 bases). V lost 6 bases, J lost 5 bases, and 16 bases lay in between. Germline loops: CDR1 MDHEN, CDR2 SYDVKM. The CDR3 is made up of 14 amino acids. The CDR3 nucleotides are TGTGCCAGCAGAGAGGGAGGGGCTGGTACTGAAGCTTTCTTT. It is translated as CASREGGAGTEAFF.

This clonotype was counted only a few times. The J gene is TRBJ2-1, the V gene TRBV9, with 12 bases aligning to TRBD2. From germline, CDR1 is SGDLS and CDR2 YYNGEE. V was clipped by 3 bases and J by 10 bases; unmatched bases: 8. This CDR3 contains 15 residues. The CDR3 DNA reads as TGTGCCAGCAGCGCTTCTAGCGGGAGGGCCGAGGAGCAGTTCTTC. Amino acids: CASSASSGRAEEQFF.

About this clonotype: Compared with germline, one end of the junction differs, possibly owing to a read error. J is TRBJ2-6 and V is TRBV7-8; the D gene is possibly TRBD2 (6 bases). This CDR3 contains 15 residues. CDR1 and CDR2 from the germline V gene are SGHVS and FQNEAQ. CDR3 nucleotides: TGTACCAGCAGCTTAGGCGGGGCTGGGGCCAACGTCCTGACTTTC. Translation: CTSSLGGAGANVLTF.

The chain uses TRBV3-1 and TRBJ2-3; D is unclear. This CDR3 is built from 15 residues. Germline loops: CDR1 LGHDT, CDR2 YNNKEL (reference sequence). V lost 0 bases to trimming and J lost 5 bases, with 12 bases between them. The CDR3 nucleotides are TGTGCCAGCAGCCAAGAGAGACTCCTTGGAGATACGCAGTATTTT. It yields the protein CASSQERLLGDTQYF.

This clonotype was counted only a few times. This may arise from a read error, as a much more abundant clone is one base away. This chain uses TRBV6-5 with TRBJ2-7; 7 bases fit TRBD1. The V segment lost 6 bases and the J segment 1 base; nucleotides outside the gene matches: 9. The CDR3 is made up of 15 amino acids. From germline, CDR1 is MNHEY and CDR2 SVGAGI. The CDR3 nucleotides are TGTGCCAGCAGGTTTGGACAGGTATCATCCTACGAGCAGTACTTC. It specifies CASRFGQVSSYEQYF.

The chain links TRBV7-2 to TRBJ1-4, with TRBD1 matching 9 bases. V shed 5 bases and J 6 bases; nucleotides not matched to a gene: 10. CDR1 SGHTA and CDR2 FQGNSA come from the germline V gene. This CDR3 region has 16 residues. CDR3: CASSQIAGTGYEKLFF. The DNA of the CDR3 is TGTGCCAGCAGCCAGATTGCCGGGACAGGGTATGAAAAACTGTTTTTT.

The V and J genes are TRBV5-1 and TRBJ2-3; 8 nucleotides line up with TRBD2. The CDR3 is made up of 16 amino acids. V gave up 4 bases and J gave up 2 bases; unmatched junction bases: 9. Germline-derived CDR1 and CDR2 are SGHRS and YFSETQ. The CDR3 region has the DNA TGCGCCAGCAGCCCGGGACTAGTCGGTGCCACAGATACGCAGTATTTT. Protein sequence: CASSPGLVGATDTQYF.

This clonotype has ten or more counts. The chain employs TRBV6-5 and TRBJ1-1; D unclear. In germline, CDR1 is MNHEY, CDR2 SVGAGI. V shed 5 bases and J shed 1 base, with 8 bases lying between them. This CDR3 has 13 residues. This CDR3 is CASSVHSNTEAFF. DNA for the CDR3: TGTGCCAGCAGTGTACACTCGAACACTGAAGCTTTCTTT.

This clonotype was seen a handful of times. V is TRBV7-3 and J is TRBJ2-1, with a possible D match to TRBD2 (5 bases). The CDR3 has 15 residues. V was pared by 0 bases and J by 6 bases, with 12 bases between. Germline loops: CDR1 SGHTA, CDR2 FQGTGA. The CDR3 DNA is TGTGCCAGCAGCTTAACAATAGCGCGTTTCAATGAGCAGTTCTTC. Protein: CASSLTIARFNEQFF. Combining the CDR3 with reference TRBV7-3 and TRBJ2-1 gives the whole variable domain GAGVSQTPSNKVTEKGKYVELRCDPISGHTALYWYRQSLGQGPEFLIYFQGTGAADDSGLPNDRFFAVRPEGSVSTLKIQRTERGDSAVYLCASSLTIARFNEQFFGPGTRLTVL.